The T cell receptor beta chain under discussion was sequenced for a study of technical replicates of blood from a few donors. Germline CDR1 and CDR2: SNHLY and FYNNEI. The CDR3 spans 15 residues. The germline V and J ends were trimmed by 6 bases and 10 bases, with 19 bases remaining between them. Clones were sequenced by immunoSEQ multiplex PCR, and TCRdb holds only the in-frame ones, with some missing. The table lists tens of thousands of clones, 85% to 95% of them singletons, with roughly 0.24% in the top ten. The sequence came from a human donor in good health. The V call is TRBV2, the J call TRBJ1-6; the D gene is possibly TRBD1 (6 bases). Input material: T cells isolated from PBMCs. The CDR3 nucleotides read TGTGCCAGCAGAGTTAGGACAGTCGGCGGGTCACCCCTCCACTTT. Residues: CASRVRTVGGSPLHF. The full variable domain, its missing parts supplied by reference TRBV2 and TRBJ1-6, is EPEVTQTPSHQVTQMGQEVILRCVPISNHLYFYWYRQILGQKVEFLVSFYNNEISEKSEIFDDQFSVERPDGSNFTLKIRSTKLEDSAMYFCASRVRTVGGSPLHFGNGTRLTVT.